This TCR beta chain came from a study of blood T cell repertoires in COVID-19. Data came from immunoSEQ multiplex PCR; TCRdb stores just in-frame clones and leaves some out. This repertoire shows some 180,000 clones, around 84% found once; its top ten account for roughly 3.2%. This CDR3 comprises 16 residues. The V end lost 3 bases, the J end lost 11 bases, and 25 bases lay between the germline ends. The germline gives CDR1 MNHEY, CDR2 SMNVEV (reference sequence). This sequence joins TRBV27 and TRBJ1-1; D perhaps matches TRBD1 (5 bases). The source of this sequence is a woman in her thirties who had been exposed to COVID-19. The sample taken for sequencing was PBMCs or T cells enriched from blood (not recorded which). The CDR3 spells CASSFLGFQGGLGAFF. In DNA, the CDR3 is TGTGCCAGCAGTTTCCTAGGGTTCCAGGGTGGACTAGGGGCTTTCTTT.